Only a few counts were recorded for the clone carrying this T cell receptor (beta chain). This sample was taken from a study of early T cells in non-severe SARS-CoV-2 infection. V lost 2 bases and J lost 1, with 13 bases in between. The V gene's germline CDR1 is DFQATT and CDR2 SNEGSKA (reference sequence). The CDR3 consists of 15 residues. TCRdb reprocessed the 5' RACE reads via MiXCR and lists one record per CDR3 protein. The sample shows about 60,000 distinct CDR3 sequences, around 10% of them seen only once. The sample here was whole blood, taken at baseline. The V and J genes are TRBV20-1 and TRBJ2-3; TRBD1 might be the D (6 bases). This clonotype was sampled from an adult who was a healthcare worker with PCR-confirmed SARS-CoV-2 infection or an uninfected control (not recorded which). CDR3 sequence reads: CSARFQGIRTDTQYF. CDR3 coding DNA: TGCAGTGCTAGATTCCAGGGGATACGCACAGATACGCAGTATTTT.